Presented here are 18 T cell receptor beta chains from one specimen sequenced in a study of T-cell reconstitution after alpha-beta-depleted transplantation in children. Construction of the TCRbeta library involved unique molecular identifiers. TCRdb called the PCR reads again in MiXCR, with one record for every CDR3 protein. The table lists about 980,000 distinct CDR3 sequences, less than 30% of them singletons. The source was PBMCs, mostly from graft donor cells, collected 360 days after TCRalphabeta/CD19-depleted stem cell transplant. The receptors stem from a boy in the first two years of life who had a stem cell transplant for SCID, so the T cells may come from the graft donor.

The gene calls are TRBV20-1 and TRBJ2-5, with D possibly being TRBD2 (6 bases). Germline V gives CDR1 DFQATT, CDR2 SNEGSKA (reference sequence). The CDR3 covers 14 residues. V gave up 3 bases and J gave up 0 bases, with 11 bases separating them. CDR3 in DNA: TGCAGTGCTAGGGCACTAGCTCACCAAGAGACCCAGTACTTC. It codes for CSARALAHQETQYF.

This clonotype was picked up a small number of times. This sequence joins TRBV10-3 and TRBJ1-5; tentative D call: TRBD1 (5 bases). This CDR3 contains 13 residues. Trimming shortened V by 8 bases and J by 7 bases, and 15 bases separated the two germline ends. The germline CDR1 and CDR2 sequences are ENHRY and SYGVKD. The CDR3 region has the DNA TGTGCCATCCAAGGGGTAGGGGAACAGCCCCAGCATTTT. The encoded protein is CAIQGVGEQPQHF.

The chain has TRBV12-3 or TRBV12-4 and TRBJ1-1; the match to TRBD1 covers 7 bases. This CDR3 comprises 14 residues. Unmatched junction bases numbered 7, after V lost 3 bases and J lost 6 bases. The CDR3 nucleotides are TGTGCCAGCAGTTTCCAGGGGGGGAGTCCTGAAGCTTTCTTT. This gives the protein CASSFQGGSPEAFF.

The chain couples TRBV3-1 to TRBJ2-4, with 7 positions matching TRBD1. Germline V gene lookup returns CDR1 LGHDT and CDR2 YNNKEL (reference sequence). The CDR3 spans 19 residues. The V and J ends lost 3 bases and 1 base, in that order; junction bases with no gene match: 15. CDR3 loop: CASSHQTGTGASAKNIQYF. The CDR3, as DNA: TGTGCCAGCAGCCACCAGACAGGGACGGGCGCTTCGGCCAAAAACATTCAGTACTTC.

This clonotype has just a few counts. The V call is TRBV19, the J call TRBJ2-7; the D gene is possibly TRBD2 (6 bases). Trimming left V 2 bases short and J 1 base short, with 12 bases between. Germline assignment: CDR1 LNHDA and CDR2 SQIVND (reference sequence). This CDR3 comprises 15 residues. The DNA for the CDR3 is TGTGCCAGTAGTATATTCGGCGGGGCTTCCTACGAGCAGTACTTC. It is translated as CASSIFGGASYEQYF. The complete variable domain, with remaining parts taken from reference TRBV19 and TRBJ2-7, reads DGGITQSPKYLFRKEGQNVTLSCEQNLNHDAMYWYRQDPGQGLRLIYYSQIVNDFQKGDIAEGYSVSREKKESFPLTVTSAQKNPTAFYLCASSIFGGASYEQYFGPGTRLTVT.

The chain is built from TRBV5-1 and TRBJ1-1, with D maybe TRBD1 (6 bases). Germline V gives CDR1 SGHRS, CDR2 YFSETQ. The V end lost 0 bases, the J end lost 1 base, and 13 bases lay between the germline ends. CDR3 length: 16 residues. The CDR3 DNA reads as TGCGCCAGCAGCTTGGGGGGGCAGGAAGAGAACACTGAAGCTTTCTTT. Protein sequence: CASSLGGQEENTEAFF.

CDR3 amino acids: CASSLTDGNYGYTF. Written as DNA, the CDR3 is TGCGCCAGCAGCTTGACGGATGGAAACTATGGCTACACCTTC. This chain links TRBV5-1 with TRBJ1-2; D not resolved. V lost 1 base and J 2 bases, leaving 9 bases between the germline ends. From germline, CDR1 is SGHRS and CDR2 YFSETQ. This CDR3 spans 14 amino acids.

In its sample, this clonotype was seen a few times. V gene TRBV7-3 combines with J gene TRBJ2-6, with D possibly TRBD1 on 6 matching bases. V was trimmed by 1 base and J by 1 base, leaving 17 bases between them. Germline values: CDR1 SGHTA, CDR2 FQGTGA. The CDR3 runs 19 residues. CDR3 sequence: CASSLIGTKTSSGANVLTF. The CDR3 DNA follows: TGTGCCAGCAGCTTAATCGGGACAAAGACCTCATCTGGGGCCAACGTCCTGACTTTC.

In its sample, this clonotype was seen a few times. The CDR3 nucleotides are TGTGCCACCAGCAGGGCCCGGGACAGCTCTGGGGCCAACGTCCTGACTTTC. Its protein is CATSRARDSSGANVLTF. V gene TRBV15 combines with J gene TRBJ2-6; 7 bases match TRBD1. The V gene end was trimmed by 3 bases and the J gene end by 0 bases; junction bases not matched to a gene: 5. Germline CDR1 LNHNV, CDR2 YYDKDF (reference sequence). The CDR3 has 17 amino acids.

The V and J genes are TRBV18 and TRBJ2-1, with TRBD2 identical over 11 bases. The V gene end was trimmed by 1 base and the J gene end by 16 bases; junction bases not matched to a gene: 3. Germline V gene sequence: CDR1 KGHSH, CDR2 LQKENI. CDR3 length: 12 residues. CDR3 bases: TGTGCCAGCTCACCACTAGCGGGGGGGCCTTTCTTC. This codes for CASSPLAGGPFF.

The chain employs TRBV6-5 and TRBJ1-1; D is unresolved. Trimming shortened V by 0 bases and J by 1 base, and 15 bases separated the two germline ends. The CDR3 sequence is 17 residues long. CDR1 and CDR2 from the germline V gene are MNHEY and SVGAGI. The DNA of the CDR3 is TGTGCCAGCAGTTACTCCAGACTTGTCGACGGGAACACTGAAGCTTTCTTT. This translates into CASSYSRLVDGNTEAFF.

This clonotype was seen a few times. The gene calls are TRBV5-1 and TRBJ2-7; 7 bases agree with TRBD1. The germline V gene encodes CDR1 SGHRS and CDR2 YFSETQ. There are 17 residues in the CDR3. V was pared by 0 bases and J by 3 bases, with 12 bases of the junction left unmatched. The CDR3 nucleotides are TGCGCCAGCAGCTTGGTTCTATTCCGGGACAGCGTCTACGAGCAGTACTTC. This gives the protein CASSLVLFRDSVYEQYF. Supplemented by reference TRBV5-1 and TRBJ2-7, the full variable domain reads KAGVTQTPRYLIKTRGQQVTLSCSPISGHRSVSWYQQTPGQGLQFLFEYFSETQRNKGNFPGRFSGRQFSNSRSEMNVSTLELGDSALYLCASSLVLFRDSVYEQYFGPGTRLTVT.

In its sample, this clonotype was seen a few times. This chain connects TRBV11-1 to TRBJ2-3; D gene ambiguous. The CDR3 length is 15 residues. Germline loops: CDR1 SGHAT, CDR2 FQDESV (reference sequence). Trimming cost V 4 bases and J 5 bases, with 16 bases left between them. The CDR3 protein is CASSSRSIQRDTQYF. In DNA, the CDR3 is TGTGCCAGCAGCTCCCGGAGCATCCAGAGAGATACGCAGTATTTT.

The rearrangement joins TRBV5-1 to TRBJ1-1; the D is unclear. Germline CDR1 and CDR2: SGHRS and YFSETQ. CDR3 length: 14 residues. V was pared by 0 bases and J by 3 bases, with 9 bases between. The CDR3 nucleotides are TGCGCCAGCAGCTTGGAAGGGATGGACACTGAAGCTTTCTTT. It is translated as CASSLEGMDTEAFF.

The rearrangement joins TRBV6-6 to TRBJ1-1; D gene ambiguous. Per germline, CDR1 MNHNY and CDR2 SVGAGI (reference sequence). V was trimmed by 8 bases and J by 2 bases, leaving 6 bases between them. The CDR3 is 11 amino acids. The CDR3 is CASVINTEAFF. The CDR3 DNA reads TGTGCCAGCGTTATCAACACTGAAGCTTTCTTT.

V gene TRBV28 combines with J gene TRBJ2-4; 7 bases are shared with TRBD1. The V segment lost 2 bases and the J segment 1 base; nucleotides outside the gene matches: 11. CDR1 is MDHEN, CDR2 SYDVKM, per germline. CDR3 size: 18 residues. Here the CDR3 reads CASSLGTAEGVAKNIQYF. The CDR3, as DNA: TGTGCCAGCAGTTTAGGGACAGCAGAGGGGGTGGCCAAAAACATTCAGTACTTC.

This rearrangement joins TRBV5-1 to TRBJ1-1; D is unclear. This CDR3 is 14 amino acids long. Trimming took 2 bases from V and 4 from J, leaving 12 bases between them. Germline V gene sequence: CDR1 SGHRS, CDR2 YFSETQ. CDR3 protein: CASSFEVTGTEAFF. CDR3 DNA sequence: TGCGCCAGCAGCTTCGAGGTCACGGGCACTGAAGCTTTCTTT.

This clonotype was recorded at least ten times. CDR3 region: CSATAAHNKNIQYF. The CDR3 nucleotides read TGCAGTGCCACAGCCGCCCATAACAAAAACATTCAGTACTTC. The chain has TRBV20-1 and TRBJ2-4; D unclear. This CDR3 region has 14 residues. The ends were cut back, 6 bases at V and 3 bases at J, with 15 bases in the middle. The germline V gene encodes CDR1 DFQATT and CDR2 SNEGSKA (reference sequence).